This T cell receptor beta chain was captured by sequencing in a study of radiotherapy plus CTLA-4 blockade in lung cancer. Background on the study: Overall, around 19% of patients showed an objective response, while 31% attained disease control. General study findings and limits: Tumor-derived TCR clones expanded in blood after radiotherapy plus ipilimumab.

Only a few counts were recorded for this clone. Its specificity is not known. Here immunoSEQ multiplex PCR was the method, and the copy in TCRdb shows in-frame clones only, minus some. The repertoire holds some 73,000 clones, with roughly 70% as singletons. The V gene lost 7 bases and the J gene lost 0 bases, with 10 bases spanning the gap. CDR3 length equals 13 residues. From germline, CDR1 is LGHNA and CDR2 YNFKEQ. The chain employs TRBV4-2 and TRBJ2-7, with D tentatively TRBD1 (5 bases). The starting material was peripheral blood, obtained from a patient treated with radiotherapy plus ipilimumab. The receptor was derived from a human donor with non-small cell lung cancer whose response to radiotherapy plus ipilimumab could not be evaluated. Here the CDR3 DNA reads TGTGCCAGCACCTCGACAGTCTCCTACGAGCAGTACTTC. This encodes CASTSTVSYEQYF.